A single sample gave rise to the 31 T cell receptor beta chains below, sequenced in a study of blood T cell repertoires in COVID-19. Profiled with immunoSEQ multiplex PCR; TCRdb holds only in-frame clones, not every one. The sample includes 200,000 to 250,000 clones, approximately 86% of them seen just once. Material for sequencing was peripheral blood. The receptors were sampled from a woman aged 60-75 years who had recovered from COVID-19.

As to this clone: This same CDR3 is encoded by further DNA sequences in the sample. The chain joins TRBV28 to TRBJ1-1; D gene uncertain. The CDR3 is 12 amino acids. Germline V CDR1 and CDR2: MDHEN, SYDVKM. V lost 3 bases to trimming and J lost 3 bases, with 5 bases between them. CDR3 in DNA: TGTGCCAGCAGTTTGGCAGACACTGAAGCTTTCTTT. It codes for CASSLADTEAFF. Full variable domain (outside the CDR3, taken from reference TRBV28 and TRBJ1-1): DVKVTQSSRYLVKRTGEKVFLECVQDMDHENMFWYRQDPGLGLRLIYFSYDVKMKEKGDIPEGYSVSREKKERFSLILESASTNQTSMYLCASSLADTEAFFGQGTRLTVV.

The CDR3 is CASSRGTAGFQETQYF. In DNA form, the CDR3 reads TGTGCCAGTAGCAGGGGCACTGCAGGGTTTCAAGAGACCCAGTACTTC. The chain couples TRBV19 to TRBJ2-5, with D perhaps TRBD1 (6 bases). Trimming took off 6 bases at V and 2 bases at J, with 19 bases between the two ends. Germline CDR1 and CDR2: LNHDA and SQIVND (reference sequence). There are 16 residues in the CDR3. The full variable domain, in which reference TRBV19 and TRBJ2-5 provide the parts outside the CDR3, is DGGITQSPKYLFRKEGQNVTLSCEQNLNHDAMYWYRQDPGQGLRLIYYSQIVNDFQKGDIAEGYSVSREKKESFPLTVTSAQKNPTAFYLCASSRGTAGFQETQYFGPGTRLLVL.

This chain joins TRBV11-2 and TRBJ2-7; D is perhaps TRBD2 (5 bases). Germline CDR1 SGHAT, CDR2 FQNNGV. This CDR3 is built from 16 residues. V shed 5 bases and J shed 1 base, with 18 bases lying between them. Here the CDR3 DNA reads TGTGCCAGCAGCGATGAAGGACGGAGGATATCCTACGAGCAGTACTTC. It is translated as CASSDEGRRISYEQYF.

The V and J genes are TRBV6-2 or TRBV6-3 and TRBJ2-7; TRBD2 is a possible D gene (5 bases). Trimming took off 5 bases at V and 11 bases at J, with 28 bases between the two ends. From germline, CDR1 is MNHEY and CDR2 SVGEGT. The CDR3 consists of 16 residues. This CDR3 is CASSLTRTGRGGEEYF. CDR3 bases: TGTGCCAGCAGTCTAACCCGGACTGGCCGGGGTGGAGAGGAGTACTTC.

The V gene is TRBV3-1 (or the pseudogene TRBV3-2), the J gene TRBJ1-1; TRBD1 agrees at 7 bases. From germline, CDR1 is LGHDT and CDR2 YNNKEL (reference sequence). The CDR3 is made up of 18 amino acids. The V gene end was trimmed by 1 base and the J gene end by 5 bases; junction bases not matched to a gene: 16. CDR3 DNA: TGTGCCAGCAGCCAAGGAACAGGGGACCCAAAAAGTGGTACTGAAGCTTTCTTT. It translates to CASSQGTGDPKSGTEAFF.

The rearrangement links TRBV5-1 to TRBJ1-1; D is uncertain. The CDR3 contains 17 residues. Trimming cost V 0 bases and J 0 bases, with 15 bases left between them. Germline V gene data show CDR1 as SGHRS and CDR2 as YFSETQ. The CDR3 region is CASSLAGTRSMNTEAFF. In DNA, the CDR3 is TGCGCCAGCAGCTTGGCGGGAACCAGGTCCATGAACACTGAAGCTTTCTTT.

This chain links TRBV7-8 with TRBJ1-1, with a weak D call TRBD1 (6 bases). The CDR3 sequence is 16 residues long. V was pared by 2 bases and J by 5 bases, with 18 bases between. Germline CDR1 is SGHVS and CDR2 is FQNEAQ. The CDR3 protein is CASSLPGRGTPTEAFF. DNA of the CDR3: TGTGCCAGCAGCTTACCTGGGCGGGGGACACCTACTGAAGCTTTCTTT.

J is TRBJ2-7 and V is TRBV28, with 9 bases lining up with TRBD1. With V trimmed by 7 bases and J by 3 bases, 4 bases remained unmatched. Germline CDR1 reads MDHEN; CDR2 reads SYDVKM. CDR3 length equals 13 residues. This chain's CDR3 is CASKTGGIYEQYF. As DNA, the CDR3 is TGTGCCAGCAAGACAGGGGGAATCTACGAGCAGTACTTC.

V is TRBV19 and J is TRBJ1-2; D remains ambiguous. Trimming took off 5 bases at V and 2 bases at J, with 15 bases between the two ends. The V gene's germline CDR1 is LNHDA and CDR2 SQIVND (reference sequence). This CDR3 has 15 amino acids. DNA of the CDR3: TGTGCCAGTAGTCCCACTAGAGGTTGGAACTATGGCTACACCTTC. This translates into CASSPTRGWNYGYTF.

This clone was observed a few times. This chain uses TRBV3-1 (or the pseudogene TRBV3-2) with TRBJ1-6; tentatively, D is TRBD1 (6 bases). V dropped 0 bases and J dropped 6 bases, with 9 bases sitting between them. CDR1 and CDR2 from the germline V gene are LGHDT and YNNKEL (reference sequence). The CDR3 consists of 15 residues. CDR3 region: CASSQDLGGNSPLHF. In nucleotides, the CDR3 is TGTGCCAGCAGCCAAGATCTAGGGGGTAATTCACCCCTCCACTTT.

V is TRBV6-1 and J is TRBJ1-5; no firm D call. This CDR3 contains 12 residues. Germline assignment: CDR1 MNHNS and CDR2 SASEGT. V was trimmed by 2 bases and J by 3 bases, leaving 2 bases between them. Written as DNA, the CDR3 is TGTGCCAGCAGTGAATACAATCAGCCCCAGCATTTT. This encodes CASSEYNQPQHF.

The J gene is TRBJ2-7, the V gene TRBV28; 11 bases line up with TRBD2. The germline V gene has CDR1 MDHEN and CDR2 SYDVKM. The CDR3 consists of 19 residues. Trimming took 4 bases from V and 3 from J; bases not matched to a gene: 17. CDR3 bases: TGTGCCAGCAGTTCCCTACTAGCGGGGGTTCCAGAAAGGGGCTACGAGCAGTACTTC. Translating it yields CASSSLLAGVPERGYEQYF.

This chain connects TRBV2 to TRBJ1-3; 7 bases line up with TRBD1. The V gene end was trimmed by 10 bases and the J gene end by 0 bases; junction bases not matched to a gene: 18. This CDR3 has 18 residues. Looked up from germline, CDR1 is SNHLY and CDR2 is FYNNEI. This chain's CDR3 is CAISGGRGHSISGNTIYF. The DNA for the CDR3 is TGTGCCATCTCAGGGGGGCGGGGACACTCGATCTCTGGAAACACCATATATTTT.

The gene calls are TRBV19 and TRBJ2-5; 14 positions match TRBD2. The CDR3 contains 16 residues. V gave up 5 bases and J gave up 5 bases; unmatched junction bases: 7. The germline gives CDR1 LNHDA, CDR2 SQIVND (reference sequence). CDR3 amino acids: CASSLTSGGAWETQYF. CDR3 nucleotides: TGTGCCAGTAGTTTGACTAGCGGGGGGGCATGGGAGACCCAGTACTTC.

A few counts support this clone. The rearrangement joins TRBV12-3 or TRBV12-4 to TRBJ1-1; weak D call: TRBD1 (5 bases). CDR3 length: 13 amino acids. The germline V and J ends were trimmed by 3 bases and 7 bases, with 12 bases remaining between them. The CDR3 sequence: CASSFMGGSEAFF. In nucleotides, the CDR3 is TGTGCCAGCAGTTTCATGGGGGGGAGTGAAGCTTTCTTT.

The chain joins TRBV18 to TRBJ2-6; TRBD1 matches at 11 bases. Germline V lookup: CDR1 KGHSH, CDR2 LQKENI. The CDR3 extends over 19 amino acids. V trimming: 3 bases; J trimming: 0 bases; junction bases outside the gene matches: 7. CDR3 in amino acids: CASSPTGTGGSSGANVLTF. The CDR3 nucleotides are TGTGCCAGCTCACCTACCGGGACAGGGGGATCCTCTGGGGCCAACGTCCTGACTTTC.

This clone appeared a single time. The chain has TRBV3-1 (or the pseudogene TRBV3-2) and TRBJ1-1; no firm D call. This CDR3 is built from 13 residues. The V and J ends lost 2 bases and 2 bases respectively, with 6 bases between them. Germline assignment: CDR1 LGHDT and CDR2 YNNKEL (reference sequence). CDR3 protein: CASSQIPNTEAFF. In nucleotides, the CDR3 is TGTGCCAGCAGCCAAATCCCAAACACTGAAGCTTTCTTT.

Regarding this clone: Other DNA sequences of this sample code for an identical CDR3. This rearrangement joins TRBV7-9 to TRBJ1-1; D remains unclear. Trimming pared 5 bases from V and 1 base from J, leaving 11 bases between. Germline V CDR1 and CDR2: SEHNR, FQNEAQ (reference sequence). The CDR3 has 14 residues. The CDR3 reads CASSPPGGNTEAFF. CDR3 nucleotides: TGTGCCAGCAGCCCCCCGGGAGGGAACACTGAAGCTTTCTTT.

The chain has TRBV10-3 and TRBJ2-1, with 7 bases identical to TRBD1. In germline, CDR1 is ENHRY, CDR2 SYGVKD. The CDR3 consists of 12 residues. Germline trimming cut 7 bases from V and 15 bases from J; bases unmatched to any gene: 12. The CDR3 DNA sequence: TGTGCCATCAACGACAGGGTAGGGATAGGGTTCTTC. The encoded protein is CAINDRVGIGFF.

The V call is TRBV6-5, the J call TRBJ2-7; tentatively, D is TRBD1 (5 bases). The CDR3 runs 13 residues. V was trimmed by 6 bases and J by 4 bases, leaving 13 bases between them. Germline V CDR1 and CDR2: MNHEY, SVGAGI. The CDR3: CASRRDQGYEQYF. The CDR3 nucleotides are TGTGCCAGCAGACGCGATCAGGGTTACGAGCAGTACTTC.

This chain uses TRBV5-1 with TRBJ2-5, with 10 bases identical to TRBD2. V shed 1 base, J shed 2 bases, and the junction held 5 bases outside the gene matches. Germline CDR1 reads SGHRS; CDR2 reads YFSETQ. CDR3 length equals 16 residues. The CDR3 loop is CASSLFLAGGQETQYF. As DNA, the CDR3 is TGCGCCAGCAGCTTGTTTTTAGCGGGGGGTCAAGAGACCCAGTACTTC.

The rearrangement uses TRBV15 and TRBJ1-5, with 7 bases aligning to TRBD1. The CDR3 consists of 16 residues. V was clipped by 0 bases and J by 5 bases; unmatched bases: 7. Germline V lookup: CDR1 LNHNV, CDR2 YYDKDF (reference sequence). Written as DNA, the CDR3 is TGTGCCACCAGCAGAGACAGGGGGTATCCGGATCAGCCCCAGCATTTT. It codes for CATSRDRGYPDQPQHF.

Here the CDR3 DNA reads TGCGCCAGCAGCCCCTTGGGTCTAGCGGGGGGCCTATACAGCACAGATACGCAGTATTTT. Its protein is CASSPLGLAGGLYSTDTQYF. V and J are TRBV4-3 and TRBJ2-3, with 11 bases matching TRBD2. Germline CDR1 reads LGHNA; CDR2 reads YSLEER. The CDR3 length is 20 residues. V was pared by 4 bases and J by 0 bases, with 15 bases of the junction left unmatched.

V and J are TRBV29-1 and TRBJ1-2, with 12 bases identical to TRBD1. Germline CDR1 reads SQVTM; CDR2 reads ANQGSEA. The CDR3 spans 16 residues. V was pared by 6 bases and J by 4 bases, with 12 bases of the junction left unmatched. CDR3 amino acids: CSVPGGTGGASYGYTF. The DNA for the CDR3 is TGCAGCGTCCCGGGAGGGACAGGGGGCGCCAGCTATGGCTACACCTTC.

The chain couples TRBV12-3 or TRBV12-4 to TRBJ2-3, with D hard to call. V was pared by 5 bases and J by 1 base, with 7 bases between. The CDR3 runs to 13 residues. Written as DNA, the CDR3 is TGTGCCAGCAGTCCTACGGGCACAGATACGCAGTATTTT. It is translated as CASSPTGTDTQYF.

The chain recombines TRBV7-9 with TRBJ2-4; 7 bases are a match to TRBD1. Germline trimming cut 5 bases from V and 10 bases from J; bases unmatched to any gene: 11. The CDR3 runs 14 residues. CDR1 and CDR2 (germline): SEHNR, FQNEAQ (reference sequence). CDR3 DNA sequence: TGTGCCAGCAGCCCTCTTAGACAGGGCACGATTCAGTACTTC. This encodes CASSPLRQGTIQYF. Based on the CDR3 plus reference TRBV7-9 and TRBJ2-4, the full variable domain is DTGVSQNPRHKITKRGQNVTFRCDPISEHNRLYWYRQTLGQGPEFLTYFQNEAQLEKSRLLSDRFSAERPKGSFSTLEIQRTEQGDSAMYLCASSPLRQGTIQYFGAGTRLSVL.

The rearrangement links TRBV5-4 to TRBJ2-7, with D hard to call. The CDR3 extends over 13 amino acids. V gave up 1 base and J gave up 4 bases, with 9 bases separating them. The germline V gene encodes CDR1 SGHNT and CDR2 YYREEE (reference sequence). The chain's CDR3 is CASSLFGAYEQYF. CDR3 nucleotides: TGTGCCAGCAGCTTGTTCGGTGCGTACGAGCAGTACTTC.

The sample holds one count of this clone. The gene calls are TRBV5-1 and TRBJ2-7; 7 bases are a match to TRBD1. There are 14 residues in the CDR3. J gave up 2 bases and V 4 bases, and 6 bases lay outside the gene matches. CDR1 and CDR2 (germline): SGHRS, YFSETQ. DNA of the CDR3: TGCGCCAGCAGCCCCGGGACAGAGACCTACGAGCAGTACTTC. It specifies CASSPGTETYEQYF.

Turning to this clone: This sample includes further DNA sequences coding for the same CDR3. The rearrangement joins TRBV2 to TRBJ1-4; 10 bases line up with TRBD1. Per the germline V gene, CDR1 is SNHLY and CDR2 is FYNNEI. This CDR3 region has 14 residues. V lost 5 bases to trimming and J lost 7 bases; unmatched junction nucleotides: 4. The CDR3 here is CASSPGQGREKLFF. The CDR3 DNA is TGTGCCAGCAGTCCGGGACAGGGGCGTGAAAAACTGTTTTTT.

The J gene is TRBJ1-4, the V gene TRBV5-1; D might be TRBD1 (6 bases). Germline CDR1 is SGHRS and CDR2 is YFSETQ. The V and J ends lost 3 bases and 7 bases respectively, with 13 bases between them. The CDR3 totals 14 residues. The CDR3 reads CASSSQGRGEKLFF. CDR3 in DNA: TGCGCCAGCAGCTCACAGGGAAGGGGTGAAAAACTGTTTTTT.

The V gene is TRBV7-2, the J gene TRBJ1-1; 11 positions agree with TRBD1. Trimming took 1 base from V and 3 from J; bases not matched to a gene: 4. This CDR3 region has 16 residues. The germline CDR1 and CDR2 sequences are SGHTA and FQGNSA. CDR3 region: CASSLGDRGFHTEAFF. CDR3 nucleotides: TGTGCCAGCAGCTTAGGGGACAGGGGGTTTCACACTGAAGCTTTCTTT.